This T cell receptor beta chain was retrieved from a study of T-cell reconstitution after alpha-beta-depleted transplantation in children. This clonotype was seen repeatedly, ten times or more. Germline CDR1 reads SGDLS; CDR2 reads YYNGEE. This CDR3 region has 13 residues. Trimming stripped 0 bases from V and 2 bases from J, with 5 bases between. For TCRbeta, the library was prepared with unique molecular identifiers. From the PCR reads, TCRdb called clonotypes with MiXCR, one entry per CDR3 protein. The repertoire holds 73,000 or so distinct CDR3 sequences, with 4% to 5% as singletons. This TCR was sampled from a boy in the first two years of life who had a stem cell transplant for acute myeloid leukemia, so the T cells may come from the graft donor. Sequences were derived from PBMCs, mostly from graft donor cells, sampled 180 days after TCRalphabeta/CD19-depleted stem cell transplant. This chain joins TRBV9 and TRBJ1-2, with D perhaps TRBD1 (5 bases). The CDR3 region is CASSVGGNYGYTF. In DNA form, the CDR3 reads TGTGCCAGCAGCGTAGGGGGCAACTATGGCTACACCTTC.